This T cell receptor beta chain was retrieved from a study of shared clonotypes between healthy human individuals. The method was immunoSEQ multiplex PCR; TCRdb's version includes in-frame clones alone and lacks a portion of them. Here the sample spans under 2.5 million clones, roughly 90% being singletons. The CDR3 has 14 amino acids. V lost 0 bases to trimming and J lost 4 bases, with 7 bases between them. The germline gives CDR1 SGHRS, CDR2 YFSETQ. In regard to this clone: Different DNA sequences within this sample yield the same CDR3.

The chain couples TRBV5-1 to TRBJ2-2; D is ambiguous. The sequenced material came from naive CD4+ T cells from PBMCs. The subset denotes: CD45RA+ positively selected. This TCR was sampled from a man between 18 and 35 years old in good health. Some clones in this sample may be carry-over from other donors' samples. CDR3 sequence reads: CASSLDGRTGELFF. The CDR3 DNA reads TGCGCCAGCAGCTTGGATGGCCGCACCGGGGAGCTGTTTTTT.